This TCR beta chain came from a study of neoadjuvant anti-PD-1 for oral cavity cancer. About the study: Before surgery, most patients got three to four biweekly 3 mg/kg nivolumab doses.

The CDR3 runs 15 residues. The V gene's germline CDR1 is SGHRS and CDR2 YFSETQ. The J segment lost 3 bases and the V segment lost 7 bases, leaving 11 bases of the junction unmatched. Generated by immunoSEQ multiplex PCR, the TCRdb table keeps only in-frame clones and is missing some. Of some 66,000 clones in the sample, around 88% were seen once. The sample in question was PBMCs, obtained before nivolumab (anti-PD-1) treatment. The source is a person aged 35-79 years with oral cavity squamous cell carcinoma. The gene calls are TRBV5-1 and TRBJ2-3; 7 bases line up with TRBD2. The CDR3 protein is CASGASGGSTDTQYF. In DNA, the CDR3 is TGCGCCAGCGGGGCGTCCGGCGGGAGTACAGATACGCAGTATTTT.